The entry below gives a single T cell receptor (beta chain) sequence along with its context. Its antigen is unidentified. This PCR relied on a set of 60 Vbeta primers and 13 Jbeta primers. Some clones are missing from TCRdb's copy, which holds only in-frame ones; the method was immunoSEQ multiplex PCR. The table includes approximately 88,000 clones, over 60% detected once. The sample belongs to a study of cytomegalovirus exposure and HLA in healthy donors. Turning to the study itself: A prior study identified 117 million unique TCR beta sequences from roughly 170 million T cells.

Points from the study as a whole: DRB1 had the most TCR associations and HLA-C the fewest, a later analysis found, with rates varying by HLA locus. Apparent HLA restriction characterized most CMV-associated TCR beta chains in a later analysis. In a later analysis, V- and J-gene trimming of beta chains associated with a DCLRE1C missense variant, replicated independently.

CDR1 is MDHEN and CDR2 is SYDVKM in the germline V gene. There are 16 residues in the CDR3. Trimming stripped 6 bases from V and 2 bases from J, with 16 bases between. What was sequenced was PBMCs. The sequence was obtained from a man aged 25-45 years in good health and CMV-seropositive. J is TRBJ2-2 and V is TRBV28; possible D gene TRBD2, 6 bases. The CDR3 nucleotides read TGTGCCAGCAGAGACCGGGACGGGGGAAACACCGGGGAGCTGTTTTTT. It specifies CASRDRDGGNTGELFF.